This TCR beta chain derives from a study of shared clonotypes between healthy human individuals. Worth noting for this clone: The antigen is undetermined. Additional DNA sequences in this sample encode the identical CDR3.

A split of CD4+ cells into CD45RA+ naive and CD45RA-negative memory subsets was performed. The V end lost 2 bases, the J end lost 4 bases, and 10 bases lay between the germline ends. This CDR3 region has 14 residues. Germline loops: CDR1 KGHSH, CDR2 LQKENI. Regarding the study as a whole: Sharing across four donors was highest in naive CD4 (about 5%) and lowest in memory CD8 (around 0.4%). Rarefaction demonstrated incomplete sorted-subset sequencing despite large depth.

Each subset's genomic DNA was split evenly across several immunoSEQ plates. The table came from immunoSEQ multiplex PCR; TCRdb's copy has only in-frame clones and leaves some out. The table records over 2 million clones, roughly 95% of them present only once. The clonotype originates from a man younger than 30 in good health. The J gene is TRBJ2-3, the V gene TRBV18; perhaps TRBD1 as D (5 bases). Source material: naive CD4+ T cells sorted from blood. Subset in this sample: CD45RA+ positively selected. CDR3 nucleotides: TGTGCCAGCTCACCAAAGGGGTCGGCAGATACGCAGTATTTT. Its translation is CASSPKGSADTQYF.